This T cell receptor beta chain was sequenced for a study of blood T cell repertoires in COVID-19. Study-wide context: There were acute and convalescent COVID-19 samples, and they came from the United States, Italy and Spain.

TCRdb's table, derived via immunoSEQ multiplex PCR, lists solely in-frame clones and lacks some. The sample holds 130,000 to 150,000 clones, about 85% seen once. CDR3 length: 15 amino acids. Germline lookup yields CDR1 SGDLS and CDR2 YYNGEE. The ends were cut back, 3 bases at V and 0 bases at J, with 13 bases in the middle. The rearrangement links TRBV9 to TRBJ2-7; TRBD1 might be the D (6 bases). The sample comprised peripheral blood. The clonotype comes from a woman aged 70-85 years with COVID-19, enrolled during active disease. DNA for the CDR3: TGTGCCAGCAGCGGGGTGGGGACAAGCTCCTACGAGCAGTACTTC. This sequence encodes CASSGVGTSSYEQYF.